Listed here are 18 T cell receptor beta chains from one sample, sequenced in a study of blood T cell repertoires in COVID-19. Assay used: immunoSEQ multiplex PCR; TCRdb lists only in-frame clones, some missing. The profile shows about 320,000 clones, just over 85% of them singletons. Source material: PBMCs or T cells enriched from blood (not recorded which). All receptors come from a woman in her late teens or twenties who had recovered from COVID-19.

The sample holds one count of this clone. The chain uses TRBV6-5 and TRBJ1-2; no reliable D call. The germline CDR1 and CDR2 sequences are MNHEY and SVGAGI. The CDR3 consists of 15 residues. Trimming removed 0 bases at V and 6 bases at J, with 14 bases between. The CDR3 nucleotides are TGTGCCAGCAGTTACTCCGGCCAGACTTATAATGGCTACACCTTC. This codes for CASSYSGQTYNGYTF.

The V gene is TRBV2, the J gene TRBJ1-1; the D is unclear. Deletions cut 3 bases from V and 1 base from J, with 9 bases between. In germline, CDR1 is SNHLY, CDR2 FYNNEI. The CDR3 spans 14 residues. CDR3 in DNA: TGTGCCAGCAGTGACAACTTTCAGAACACTGAAGCTTTCTTT. The encoded protein is CASSDNFQNTEAFF.

The DNA of the CDR3 is TGTGCCAGCAGTGAATATAGGAGGCCTTATGGCTACACCTTC. It yields the protein CASSEYRRPYGYTF. This chain joins TRBV25-1 and TRBJ1-2; no reliable D call. Germline V gives CDR1 MGHDK, CDR2 SYGVNS. Trimming cost V 0 bases and J 5 bases, with 10 bases left between them. This CDR3 has 14 amino acids.

This clone is a singleton in its sample. The gene calls are TRBV6-1 and TRBJ2-7, with 11 positions matching TRBD2. V lost 2 bases and J lost 3; bases outside the gene matches: 9. This CDR3 region has 17 residues. The germline CDR1 and CDR2 sequences are MNHNS and SASEGT. CDR3 amino acids: CASSETAWGTSGYEQYF. In DNA, the CDR3 is TGTGCCAGCAGTGAAACCGCTTGGGGGACTAGCGGCTACGAGCAGTACTTC.

The CDR3 bases are TGTGCCAGCAGTTTTCGGACAGGGGTAGGTCAGCCCCAGCATTTT. It is translated as CASSFRTGVGQPQHF. The V and J genes are TRBV27 and TRBJ1-5; TRBD1 matches at 9 bases. With 3 bases clipped from V and 6 bases from J, the junction kept 6 bases outside the gene matches. The CDR3 contains 15 residues. The germline gives CDR1 MNHEY, CDR2 SMNVEV (reference sequence).

V usage is TRBV5-1 and J usage is TRBJ1-1, with 7 bases fitting TRBD1. The CDR3 spans 14 residues. With 2 bases clipped from V and 3 bases from J, the junction kept 4 bases outside the gene matches. The germline V gene encodes CDR1 SGHRS and CDR2 YFSETQ. The CDR3 nucleotides are TGCGCCAGCAGCTTCCAGGGGGAGCACACTGAAGCTTTCTTT. Its protein product is CASSFQGEHTEAFF.

This chain uses TRBV10-1 with TRBJ2-5; the match to TRBD2 covers 8 bases. Germline CDR1 is WNHNN and CDR2 is SYGVQD (reference sequence). The CDR3 loop spans 18 amino acids. V trimming: 5 bases; J trimming: 0 bases; junction bases outside the gene matches: 14. CDR3 sequence (DNA): TGCGCCAGCAGTACGGTATGCTCGGGGCGGGAGGACCAAGAGACCCAGTACTTC. Translated: CASSTVCSGREDQETQYF.

This clone has more than one count but fewer than ten. The rearrangement joins TRBV7-9 to TRBJ1-1; no definite D call. The CDR3 is made up of 13 amino acids. The germline V gene has CDR1 SEHNR and CDR2 FQNEAQ (reference sequence). Trimming removed 5 bases from V and 0 bases from J, with 7 bases in between. The chain's CDR3 is CASSRVLNTEAFF. In nucleotides, the CDR3 is TGTGCCAGCAGCCGCGTATTGAACACTGAAGCTTTCTTT.

The V call is TRBV18, the J call TRBJ2-7; TRBD1 aligns across 8 bases. Losses at the gene ends were 3 bases for V and 7 bases for J; bases not matched to a gene: 8. This CDR3 has 14 residues. The germline V gene has CDR1 KGHSH and CDR2 LQKENI. The CDR3 reads CASSPGQATLEQYF. CDR3 coding DNA: TGTGCCAGCTCACCGGGACAGGCGACTCTGGAGCAGTACTTC.

The chain links TRBV15 to TRBJ2-5; TRBD2 aligns across 7 bases. Germline assignment: CDR1 LNHNV and CDR2 YYDKDF (reference sequence). V lost 5 bases, J lost 6 bases, and 9 bases stayed unmatched. The CDR3 has 14 amino acids. The CDR3 DNA reads TGTGCCACCAGCCGCCTAGCGGAGATCAAGACCCAGTACTTC. This codes for CATSRLAEIKTQYF. Supplemented by reference TRBV15 and TRBJ2-5, the full variable domain reads DAMVIQNPRYQVTQFGKPVTLSCSQTLNHNVMYWYQQKSSQAPKLLFHYYDKDFNNEADTPDNFQSRRPNTSFCFLDIRSPGLGDTAMYLCATSRLAEIKTQYFGPGTRLLVL.

J is TRBJ1-1 and V is TRBV9; no definite D call. Trimming removed 0 bases from V and 7 bases from J, with 10 bases in between. Germline V CDR1 and CDR2: SGDLS, YYNGEE. This CDR3 region has 13 residues. The CDR3 is CASSVATNFEAFF. As DNA, the CDR3 is TGTGCCAGCAGCGTAGCTACTAACTTTGAAGCTTTCTTT.

This clone has just one count. The chain employs TRBV5-4 and TRBJ2-2, with D maybe TRBD2 (5 bases). The V end lost 4 bases, the J end lost 6 bases, and 10 bases lay between the germline ends. The CDR3 is 13 amino acids. Germline V gives CDR1 SGHNT, CDR2 YYREEE (reference sequence). For the CDR3, the DNA is TGTGCCAGCAGCCCAGGAGCGGCCGGGGAGCTGTTTTTT. Its protein product is CASSPGAAGELFF.

The chain combines TRBV28 with TRBJ2-2; perhaps TRBD1 as D (6 bases). Between the trimmed V and J ends, which lost 7 bases and 5 bases, there was a span of 14 bases. Germline V gives CDR1 MDHEN, CDR2 SYDVKM. The CDR3 has 14 residues. This CDR3 reads CASKSSGETGELFF. CDR3 nucleotide sequence: TGTGCCAGCAAATCATCAGGGGAAACCGGGGAGCTGTTTTTT. Using reference TRBV28 and TRBJ2-2 for the parts outside the CDR3, the full variable domain is DVKVTQSSRYLVKRTGEKVFLECVQDMDHENMFWYRQDPGLGLRLIYFSYDVKMKEKGDIPEGYSVSREKKERFSLILESASTNQTSMYLCASKSSGETGELFFGEGSRLTVL.

The V gene is TRBV5-4, the J gene TRBJ1-1, with unresolved D. Between the trimmed V and J ends, which lost 0 bases and 1 base, there was a span of 10 bases. There are 15 residues in the CDR3. CDR1 SGHNT and CDR2 YYREEE come from the germline V gene (reference sequence). The CDR3: CASSLGPGRNTEAFF. The CDR3 DNA sequence: TGTGCCAGCAGCTTGGGTCCGGGGAGGAACACTGAAGCTTTCTTT.

The rearrangement links TRBV2 to TRBJ1-3; D not certain. Trimming took off 6 bases at V and 0 bases at J, with 12 bases between the two ends. This CDR3 spans 15 amino acids. The germline CDR1 and CDR2 sequences are SNHLY and FYNNEI. The CDR3 sequence is CASSAVSRSGNTIYF. As DNA, the CDR3 is TGTGCCAGCAGCGCGGTCAGCCGCTCTGGAAACACCATATATTTT.

This rearrangement joins TRBV7-9 to TRBJ2-4; D is unresolved. Per the germline V gene, CDR1 is SEHNR and CDR2 is FQNEAQ (reference sequence). The length of the CDR3 is 13 residues. V was trimmed by 5 bases and J by 8 bases, leaving 13 bases between them. The CDR3 reads CASSPVALDIQYF. CDR3 bases: TGTGCCAGCAGCCCCGTGGCTTTGGACATTCAGTACTTC.

This chain connects TRBV28 to TRBJ2-7; TRBD2 is a possible D gene (6 bases). The ends were cut back, 1 base at V and 0 bases at J, with 7 bases in the middle. This CDR3 is 14 amino acids long. From germline, CDR1 is MDHEN and CDR2 SYDVKM. In nucleotides, the CDR3 is TGTGCCAGCAGTTTATCGGGGGTCTCCTACGAGCAGTACTTC. This encodes CASSLSGVSYEQYF.

The J gene is TRBJ2-2, the V gene TRBV10-3, with D uncertain. The length of the CDR3 is 15 residues. Between the trimmed V and J ends, which lost 0 bases and 2 bases, there was a span of 7 bases. The germline CDR1 and CDR2 sequences are ENHRY and SYGVKD. For the CDR3, the DNA is TGTGCCATCAGTGAGTCGACAAAAAACACCGGGGAGCTGTTTTTT. It yields the protein CAISESTKNTGELFF.